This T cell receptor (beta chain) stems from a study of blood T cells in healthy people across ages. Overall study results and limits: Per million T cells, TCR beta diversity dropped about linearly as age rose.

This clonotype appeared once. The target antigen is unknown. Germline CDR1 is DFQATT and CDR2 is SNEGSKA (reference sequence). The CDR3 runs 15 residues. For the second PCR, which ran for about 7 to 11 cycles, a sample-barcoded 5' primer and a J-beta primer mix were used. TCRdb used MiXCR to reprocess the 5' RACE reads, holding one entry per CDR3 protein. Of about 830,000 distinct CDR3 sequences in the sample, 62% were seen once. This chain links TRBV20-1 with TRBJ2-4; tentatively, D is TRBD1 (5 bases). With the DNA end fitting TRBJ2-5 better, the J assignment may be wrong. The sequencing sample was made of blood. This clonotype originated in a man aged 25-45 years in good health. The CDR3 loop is CSASPLAGQWETQYF. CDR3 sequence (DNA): TGCAGTGCTAGTCCCCTCGCAGGGCAATGGGAGACCCAGTACTTC.